The subject of this entry is one TCR beta chain. The antigen is not known. This sample was taken from a study of T-cell reconstitution after alpha-beta-depleted transplantation in children. TCRbeta library preparation incorporated unique molecular identifiers. TCRdb re-called the PCR reads through MiXCR, storing one row per CDR3 protein. Among about 900,000 distinct CDR3 sequences listed, 25% to 30% were seen once. The CDR3 length is 16 residues. CDR1 and CDR2 (germline): SGHNT, YYREEE (reference sequence). Trimming left V 0 bases short and J 2 bases short, with 13 bases between. Findings and limits, study-wide: Where alpha-beta T cells came from about two months after transplant was reportedly several hundred expanded graft clones. For some patients, TCRbeta diversity was high at day 60 because of recipient T cells and thymic progenitors that survived. At one year after transplant, newly produced T cells mostly accounted for T-cell counts and diversity.

This sequence joins TRBV5-4 and TRBJ2-3; tentative D call: TRBD2 (6 bases). The sequence was obtained from a boy under two years old who had a stem cell transplant for SCID, so the T cells may come from the graft donor. The specimen comprised PBMCs, mostly from graft donor cells, sampled 360 days after TCRalphabeta/CD19-depleted stem cell transplant. The CDR3 DNA reads TGTGCCAGCAGCTTGGCCTTGGAGGGCCCCACAGATACGCAGTATTTT. This gives the protein CASSLALEGPTDTQYF.